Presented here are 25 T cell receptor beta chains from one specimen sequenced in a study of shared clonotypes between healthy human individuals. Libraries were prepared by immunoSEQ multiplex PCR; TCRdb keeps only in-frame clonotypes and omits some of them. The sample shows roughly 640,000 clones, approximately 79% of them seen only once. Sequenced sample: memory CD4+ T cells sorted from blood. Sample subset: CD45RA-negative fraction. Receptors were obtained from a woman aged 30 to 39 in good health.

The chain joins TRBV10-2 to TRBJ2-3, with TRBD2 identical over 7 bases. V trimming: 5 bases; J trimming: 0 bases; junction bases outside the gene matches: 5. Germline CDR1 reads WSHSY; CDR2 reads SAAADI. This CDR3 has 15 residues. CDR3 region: CASSTVSGSTDTQYF. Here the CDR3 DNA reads TGCGCCAGCAGTACCGTTAGCGGGAGCACAGATACGCAGTATTTT.

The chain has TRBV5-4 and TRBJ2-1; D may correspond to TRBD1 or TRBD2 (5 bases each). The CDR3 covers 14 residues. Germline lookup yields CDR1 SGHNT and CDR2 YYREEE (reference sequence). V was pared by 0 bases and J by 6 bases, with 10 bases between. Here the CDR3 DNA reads TGTGCCAGCAGCTTGGGGGGACCCCTCAATGAGCAGTTCTTC. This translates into CASSLGGPLNEQFF.

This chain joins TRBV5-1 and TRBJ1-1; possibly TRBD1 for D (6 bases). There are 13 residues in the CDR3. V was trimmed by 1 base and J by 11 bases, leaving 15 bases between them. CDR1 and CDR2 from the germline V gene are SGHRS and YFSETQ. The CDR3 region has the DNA TGCGCCAGCAGCTTGTCGGTACAGGGAGCGGCTTTCTTT. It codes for CASSLSVQGAAFF.

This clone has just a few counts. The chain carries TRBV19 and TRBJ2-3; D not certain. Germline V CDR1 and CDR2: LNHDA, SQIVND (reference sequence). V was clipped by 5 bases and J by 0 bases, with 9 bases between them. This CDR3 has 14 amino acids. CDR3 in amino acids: CASSPPESTDTQYF. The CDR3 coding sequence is TGTGCCAGTAGTCCCCCCGAGAGCACAGATACGCAGTATTTT.

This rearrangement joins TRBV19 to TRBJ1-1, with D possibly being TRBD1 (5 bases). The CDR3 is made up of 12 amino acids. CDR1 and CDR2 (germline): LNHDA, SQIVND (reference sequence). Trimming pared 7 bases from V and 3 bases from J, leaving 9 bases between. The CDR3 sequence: CASNEGYTEAFF. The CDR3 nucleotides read TGTGCCAGTAACGAGGGGTACACTGAAGCTTTCTTT.

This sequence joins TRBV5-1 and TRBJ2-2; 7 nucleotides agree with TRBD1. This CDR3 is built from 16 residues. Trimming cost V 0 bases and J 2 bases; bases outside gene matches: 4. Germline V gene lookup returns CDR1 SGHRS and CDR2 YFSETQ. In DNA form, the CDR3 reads TGCGCCAGCAGCTTGGTCGGGACAGTAAACACCGGGGAGCTGTTTTTT. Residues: CASSLVGTVNTGELFF.

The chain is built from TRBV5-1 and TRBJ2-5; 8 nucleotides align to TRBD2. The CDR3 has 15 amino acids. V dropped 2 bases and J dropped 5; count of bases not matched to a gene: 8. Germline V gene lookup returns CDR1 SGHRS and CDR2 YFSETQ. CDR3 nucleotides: TGCGCCAGCAGCTTTTTAAGCGGGAGCTCTGAGACCCAGTACTTC. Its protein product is CASSFLSGSSETQYF.

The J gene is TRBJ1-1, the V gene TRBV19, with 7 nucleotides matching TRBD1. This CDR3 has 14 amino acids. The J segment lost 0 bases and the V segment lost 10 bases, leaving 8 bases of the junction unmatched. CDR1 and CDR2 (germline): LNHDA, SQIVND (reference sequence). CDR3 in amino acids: CATRRQGMNTEAFF. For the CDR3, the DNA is TGTGCCACCCGACGACAGGGTATGAACACTGAAGCTTTCTTT.

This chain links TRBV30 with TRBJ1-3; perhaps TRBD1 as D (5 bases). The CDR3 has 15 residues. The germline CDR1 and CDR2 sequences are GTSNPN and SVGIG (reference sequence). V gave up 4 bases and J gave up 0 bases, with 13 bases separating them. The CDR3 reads CAWNPGPSSGNTIYF. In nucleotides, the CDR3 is TGTGCCTGGAATCCGGGACCGAGCTCTGGAAACACCATATATTTT. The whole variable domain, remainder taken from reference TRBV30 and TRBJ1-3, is SQTIHQWPATLVQPVGSPLSLECTVEGTSNPNLYWYRQAAGRGLQLLFYSVGIGQISSEVPQNLSASRPQDRQFILSSKKLLLSDSGFYLCAWNPGPSSGNTIYFGEGSWLTVV.

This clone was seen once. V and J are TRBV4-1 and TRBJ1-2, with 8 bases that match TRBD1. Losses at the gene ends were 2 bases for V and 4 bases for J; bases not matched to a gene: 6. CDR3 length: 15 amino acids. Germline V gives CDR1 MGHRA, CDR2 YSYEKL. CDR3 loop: CASSQPLTGVYGYTF. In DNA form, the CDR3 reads TGCGCCAGCAGCCAACCACTGACAGGGGTCTATGGCTACACCTTC.

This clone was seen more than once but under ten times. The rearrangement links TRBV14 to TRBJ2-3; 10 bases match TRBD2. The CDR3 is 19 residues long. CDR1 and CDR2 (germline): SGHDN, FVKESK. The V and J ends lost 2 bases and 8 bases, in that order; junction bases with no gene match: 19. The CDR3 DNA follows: TGTGCCAGCAGCCAACCTGCGGCTAGCGGGAGCCTTCGAAGCGTTACGCAGTATTTT. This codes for CASSQPAASGSLRSVTQYF.

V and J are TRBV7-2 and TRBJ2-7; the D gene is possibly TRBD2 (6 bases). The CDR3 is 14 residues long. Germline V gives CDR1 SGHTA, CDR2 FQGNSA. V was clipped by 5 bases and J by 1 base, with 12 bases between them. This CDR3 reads CASSPTSGSYEQYF. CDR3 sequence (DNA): TGTGCCAGCAGCCCTACGAGCGGGTCCTACGAGCAGTACTTC.

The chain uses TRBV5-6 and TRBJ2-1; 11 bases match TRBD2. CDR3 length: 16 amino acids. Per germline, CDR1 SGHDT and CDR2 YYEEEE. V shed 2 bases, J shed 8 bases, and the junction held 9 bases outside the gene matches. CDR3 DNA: TGTGCCAGCAGCTTAAGATTTAGCGGGAGGGTGGATGAGCAGTTCTTC. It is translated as CASSLRFSGRVDEQFF.

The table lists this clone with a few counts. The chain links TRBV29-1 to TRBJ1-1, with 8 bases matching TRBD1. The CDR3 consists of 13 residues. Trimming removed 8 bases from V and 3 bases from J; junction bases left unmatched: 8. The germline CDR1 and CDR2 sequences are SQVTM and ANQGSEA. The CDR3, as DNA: TGCAGCACCCGACAGGGGTTGGACACTGAAGCTTTCTTT. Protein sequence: CSTRQGLDTEAFF. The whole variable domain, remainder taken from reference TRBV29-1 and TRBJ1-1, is SAVISQKPSRDICQRGTSLTIQCQVDSQVTMMFWYRQQPGQSLTLIATANQGSEATYESGFVIDKFPISRPNLTFSTLTVSNMSPEDSSIYLCSTRQGLDTEAFFGQGTRLTVV.

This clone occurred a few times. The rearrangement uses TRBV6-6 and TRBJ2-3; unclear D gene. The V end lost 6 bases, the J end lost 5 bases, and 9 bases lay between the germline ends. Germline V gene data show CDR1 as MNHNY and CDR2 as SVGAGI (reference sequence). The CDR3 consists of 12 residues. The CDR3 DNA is TGTGCCAGCAGCCGAGGTGGAGATACGCAGTATTTT. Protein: CASSRGGDTQYF.

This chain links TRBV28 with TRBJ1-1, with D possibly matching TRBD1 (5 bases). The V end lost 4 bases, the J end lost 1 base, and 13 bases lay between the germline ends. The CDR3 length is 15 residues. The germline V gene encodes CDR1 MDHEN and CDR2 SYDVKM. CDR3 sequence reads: CASSSQGRRNTEAFF. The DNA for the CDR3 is TGTGCCAGCAGTTCCCAGGGTCGGCGGAACACTGAAGCTTTCTTT.

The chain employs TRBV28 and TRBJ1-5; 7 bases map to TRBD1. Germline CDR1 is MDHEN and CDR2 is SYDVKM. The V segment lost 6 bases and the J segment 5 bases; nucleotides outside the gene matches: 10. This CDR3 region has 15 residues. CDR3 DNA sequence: TGTGCCAGCAGGGCGACAGGGCGGTTCTATCAGCCCCAGCATTTT. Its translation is CASRATGRFYQPQHF.

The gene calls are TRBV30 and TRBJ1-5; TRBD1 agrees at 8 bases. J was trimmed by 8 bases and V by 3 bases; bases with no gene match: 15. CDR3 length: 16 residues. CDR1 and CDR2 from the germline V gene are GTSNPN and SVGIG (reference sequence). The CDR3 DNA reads TGTGCCTGGAGCGCCGGGGCAGGGGGCTCCGTCAAGCCCCAGCATTTT. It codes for CAWSAGAGGSVKPQHF.

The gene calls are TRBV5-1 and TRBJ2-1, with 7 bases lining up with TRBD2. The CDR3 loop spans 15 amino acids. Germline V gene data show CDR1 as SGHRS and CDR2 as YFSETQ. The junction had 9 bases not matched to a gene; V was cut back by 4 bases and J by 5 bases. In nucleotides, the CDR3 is TGCGCCAGCAGCCTGGGGGACTACCAACACAATGAGCAGTTCTTC. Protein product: CASSLGDYQHNEQFF.

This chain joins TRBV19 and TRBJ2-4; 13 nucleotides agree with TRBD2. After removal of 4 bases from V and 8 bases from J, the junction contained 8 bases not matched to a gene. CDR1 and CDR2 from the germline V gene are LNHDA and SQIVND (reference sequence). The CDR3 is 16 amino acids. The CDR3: CASSTRTSGSRDIQYF. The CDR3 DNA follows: TGTGCCAGTAGTACCCGGACTAGCGGGAGTCGGGACATTCAGTACTTC.

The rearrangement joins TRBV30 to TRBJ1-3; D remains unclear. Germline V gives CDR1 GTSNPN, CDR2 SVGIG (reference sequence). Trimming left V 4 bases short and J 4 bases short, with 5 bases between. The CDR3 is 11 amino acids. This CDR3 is CAWTRGNTIYF. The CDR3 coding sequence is TGTGCCTGGACTAGGGGAAACACCATATATTTT.

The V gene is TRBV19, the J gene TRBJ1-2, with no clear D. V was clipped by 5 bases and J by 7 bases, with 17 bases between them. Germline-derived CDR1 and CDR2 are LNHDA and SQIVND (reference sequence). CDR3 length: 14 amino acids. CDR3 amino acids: CASSDFVRVSGYTF. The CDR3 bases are TGTGCCAGTAGTGATTTTGTTCGGGTTAGTGGCTACACCTTC.

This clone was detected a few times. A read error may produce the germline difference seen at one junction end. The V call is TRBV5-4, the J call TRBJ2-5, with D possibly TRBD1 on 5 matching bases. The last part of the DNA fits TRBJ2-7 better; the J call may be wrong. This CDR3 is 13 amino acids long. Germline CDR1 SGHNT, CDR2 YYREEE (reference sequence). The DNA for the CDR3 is TGTGCCAGCGGCTTGCAGGGCGCCTACGAGCAGTACTTC. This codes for CASGLQGAYEQYF.

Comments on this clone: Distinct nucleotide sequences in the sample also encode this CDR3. CDR3 nucleotide sequence: TGTGCCAGCAGTTTGACAGACTATGGCTACACCTTC. Translation: CASSLTDYGYTF. The chain has TRBV28 and TRBJ1-2; the D gene is possibly TRBD1 (5 bases). V was clipped by 3 bases and J by 3 bases, with 5 bases between them. Germline CDR1 reads MDHEN; CDR2 reads SYDVKM. The length of the CDR3 is 12 residues.

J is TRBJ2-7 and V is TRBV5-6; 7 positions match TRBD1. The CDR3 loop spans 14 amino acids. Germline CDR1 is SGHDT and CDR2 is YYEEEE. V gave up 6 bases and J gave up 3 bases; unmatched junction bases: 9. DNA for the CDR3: TGTGCCAGCACCCACAGGGGACAGAGCTACGAGCAGTACTTC. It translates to CASTHRGQSYEQYF.